These 5 T cell receptor beta chains originate from one sample sequenced in a study of cytomegalovirus exposure and HLA in healthy donors. Primers for the PCR totalled 60 Vbeta and 13 Jbeta. The protocol was immunoSEQ multiplex PCR, while the TCRdb copy is restricted to in-frame clones and leaves out a portion. The table shows some 160,000 clones, with less than 80% occurring only once. The specimen sequenced was PBMCs. Source of these receptors: a woman aged 40 to 55 in good health and CMV-seronegative.

This clone was seen more than once but under ten times. The gene calls are TRBV7-9 and TRBJ1-6; D perhaps matches TRBD1 (5 bases). The CDR3 totals 19 residues. Trimming took 2 bases from V and 8 from J, leaving 25 bases between them. Germline V gene lookup returns CDR1 SEHNR and CDR2 FQNEAQ (reference sequence). CDR3 protein: CASSLFQFSMRQPDSPLHF. The CDR3 nucleotides are TGTGCCAGCAGCTTATTCCAATTTAGTATGAGACAGCCCGATTCACCCCTCCACTTT.

The chain joins TRBV30 to TRBJ2-7; TRBD1 matches at 7 bases. Looked up from germline, CDR1 is GTSNPN and CDR2 is SVGIG (reference sequence). V lost 2 bases and J lost 9; bases outside the gene matches: 1. The CDR3 runs to 10 residues. CDR3 amino acids: CAWSQGVQYF. CDR3 DNA: TGTGCCTGGAGTCAGGGGGTGCAGTACTTC.

This chain links TRBV19 with TRBJ1-1, with D unclear. Germline-derived CDR1 and CDR2 are LNHDA and SQIVND (reference sequence). Trimming took off 5 bases at V and 0 bases at J, with 10 bases between the two ends. CDR3 length equals 14 residues. CDR3 in DNA: TGTGCCAGTAGTCCCGGAGGTTTGAACACTGAAGCTTTCTTT. As protein: CASSPGGLNTEAFF.

The chain couples TRBV9 to TRBJ1-4, with 7 bases that match TRBD1. From germline, CDR1 is SGDLS and CDR2 YYNGEE. Trimming removed 0 bases from V and 5 bases from J; junction bases left unmatched: 7. CDR3 length: 16 amino acids. This CDR3 is CASSVESDRVNEKLFF. The CDR3 region has the DNA TGTGCCAGCAGCGTAGAAAGCGACAGGGTGAATGAAAAACTGTTTTTT.

The CDR3 loop is CASSDGAGVTNEQFF. The DNA for the CDR3 is TGTGCCAGCAGTGACGGAGCGGGAGTAACCAATGAGCAGTTCTTC. The J gene is TRBJ2-1, the V gene TRBV6-4; 8 nucleotides match TRBD2. Trimming at V came to 2 bases and at J to 6 bases, leaving 6 bases not matched to a gene. Germline V CDR1 and CDR2: MRHNA, SNTAGT. The CDR3 extends over 15 amino acids.